The 11 T cell receptor beta chains presented below share a single source sample, sequenced in a study of blood T cell repertoires in COVID-19. The protocol was immunoSEQ multiplex PCR, while the TCRdb copy is restricted to in-frame clones and leaves out a portion. The sample includes about 100,000 clones, around four fifths of them seen just once. The sequenced sample was peripheral blood. Receptors were obtained from a human donor in a cohort sampled during active COVID-19.

The J gene is TRBJ2-1, the V gene TRBV12-3 or TRBV12-4; D might be TRBD1 (6 bases). The CDR3 is 13 residues long. Trimming cost V 5 bases and J 4 bases, with 9 bases left between them. The CDR3 bases are TGTGCCAGCAGTCAACAGGGTTACAATGAGCAGTTCTTC. Protein product: CASSQQGYNEQFF.

The rearrangement links TRBV28 to TRBJ1-6; 7 bases are shared with TRBD1. CDR3 length: 14 residues. V gave up 6 bases and J gave up 7 bases; unmatched junction bases: 6. Germline CDR1 is MDHEN and CDR2 is SYDVKM. The chain's CDR3 is CASSSTGPNSPLHF. The CDR3 DNA follows: TGTGCCAGCAGCTCGACAGGGCCCAATTCACCCCTCCACTTT.

V usage is TRBV25-1 and J usage is TRBJ2-5; possible D gene TRBD1, 6 bases. V was pared by 3 bases and J by 2 bases, with 16 bases between. CDR1 and CDR2 (germline): MGHDK, SYGVNS. The CDR3 has 16 residues. For the CDR3, the DNA is TGTGCCAGCAGTGACACCTTGACAGGAAGGCAAGAGACCCAGTACTTC. Translating it yields CASSDTLTGRQETQYF.

This clone was found a few times. The chain links TRBV27 to TRBJ2-3; D may be TRBD1 (7 bases). V was pared by 1 base and J by 4 bases, with 12 bases between. This CDR3 is 15 amino acids long. Germline CDR1 is MNHEY and CDR2 is SMNVEV (reference sequence). The DNA of the CDR3 is TGTGCCAGCAGTTTATACGGAGGGGGCCCAGATACGCAGTATTTT. It is translated as CASSLYGGGPDTQYF.

V usage is TRBV29-1 and J usage is TRBJ2-4; possible D gene TRBD2, 6 bases. Trimming removed 1 base at V and 7 bases at J, with 14 bases between. The CDR3 has 14 residues. The germline V gene encodes CDR1 SQVTM and CDR2 ANQGSEA. The CDR3 loop reads CSVEGGGVGNIQYF. The DNA of the CDR3 is TGCAGCGTTGAAGGTGGAGGGGTTGGGAACATTCAGTACTTC.

This chain connects TRBV5-1 to TRBJ1-6, with D possibly matching TRBD1 (5 bases). The germline V gene encodes CDR1 SGHRS and CDR2 YFSETQ. V lost 4 bases to trimming and J lost 0 bases, with 8 bases between them. The CDR3 consists of 15 residues. CDR3 region: CASSPDSSYNSPLHF. CDR3 DNA sequence: TGCGCCAGCAGCCCAGACAGCTCCTATAATTCACCCCTCCACTTT.

J is TRBJ2-5 and V is TRBV27; D perhaps matches TRBD1 (6 bases). Trimming removed 5 bases from V and 1 base from J, with 17 bases in between. In germline, CDR1 is MNHEY, CDR2 SMNVEV (reference sequence). This CDR3 is built from 16 residues. The CDR3 DNA reads TGTGCCAGCAGTCCATTGACAGGACGAGGCCAAGAGACCCAGTACTTC. Encoded protein: CASSPLTGRGQETQYF.

This clone was observed a single time. The chain employs TRBV19 and TRBJ2-1; 9 bases are shared with TRBD1. Germline CDR1 is LNHDA and CDR2 is SQIVND (reference sequence). After removal of 7 bases from V and 9 bases from J, the junction contained 13 bases not matched to a gene. The CDR3 length is 15 residues. The CDR3 is CASTVGDRVDFEQFF. The CDR3 DNA reads TGTGCCAGTACCGTCGGGGACAGGGTTGATTTTGAGCAGTTCTTC.

J is TRBJ2-1 and V is TRBV11-2; D call uncertain. The V end was cut by 4 bases, the J end by 8 bases, with 21 bases between. The CDR3 is 16 residues long. Germline assignment: CDR1 SGHAT and CDR2 FQNNGV. CDR3 DNA sequence: TGTGCCAGCAGCTCGGTCCGGTCCTTGCTTGTCCATGAGCAGTTCTTC. Protein: CASSSVRSLLVHEQFF. The full variable domain, in which reference TRBV11-2 and TRBJ2-1 provide the parts outside the CDR3, is EAGVAQSPRYKIIEKRQSVAFWCNPISGHATLYWYQQILGQGPKLLIQFQNNGVVDDSQLPKDRFSAERLKGVDSTLKIQPAKLEDSAVYLCASSSVRSLLVHEQFFGPGTRLTVL.

The chain links TRBV28 to TRBJ2-4; D call uncertain. Germline CDR1 is MDHEN and CDR2 is SYDVKM. Trimming removed 3 bases at V and 0 bases at J, with 9 bases between. There are 15 residues in the CDR3. The CDR3 sequence is CASSFRSLAKNIQYF. CDR3 coding DNA: TGTGCCAGCAGTTTCCGCTCACTAGCCAAAAACATTCAGTACTTC.

The chain is built from TRBV19 and TRBJ1-3; D gene uncertain. Germline V CDR1 and CDR2: LNHDA, SQIVND (reference sequence). The CDR3 has 14 residues. With 4 bases removed from V and 0 bases from J, the gap between germline ends came to 7 bases. CDR3 loop: CASSTLSSGNTIYF. The CDR3 bases are TGTGCCAGTAGTACCTTGAGCTCTGGAAACACCATATATTTT.